The entry below describes one T cell receptor beta chain. Its antigen is as yet unknown. Only in-frame clones appear in the TCRdb table, and some are missing; sequencing was by immunoSEQ multiplex PCR. The table lists 150,000 to 200,000 clones, approximately 86% of them singletons. This specimen belongs to a study of cytomegalovirus exposure and HLA in healthy donors. Overall study: Per a later analysis, the approximately 620 first-cohort and 110 or so validation repertoires shared one platform.

The junction had 3 bases not matched to a gene; V was cut back by 6 bases and J by 3 bases. The germline gives CDR1 MDHEN, CDR2 SYDVKM. This CDR3 is 13 amino acids long. Overall study results and limits: Cytomegalovirus association was assigned to around 150 TCR beta chains. The tendency of first-cohort TCR clusters to co-occur in the roughly 130 validation repertoires emerged from a later analysis.

The source of this sequence is a young man in good health and CMV-seropositive. The gene calls are TRBV28 and TRBJ2-3; 7 nucleotides line up with TRBD1. The sample comprised PBMCs. The CDR3 region has the DNA TGTGCCAGCAGAAAACAGGGGACAGATACGCAGTATTTT. Its translation is CASRKQGTDTQYF.